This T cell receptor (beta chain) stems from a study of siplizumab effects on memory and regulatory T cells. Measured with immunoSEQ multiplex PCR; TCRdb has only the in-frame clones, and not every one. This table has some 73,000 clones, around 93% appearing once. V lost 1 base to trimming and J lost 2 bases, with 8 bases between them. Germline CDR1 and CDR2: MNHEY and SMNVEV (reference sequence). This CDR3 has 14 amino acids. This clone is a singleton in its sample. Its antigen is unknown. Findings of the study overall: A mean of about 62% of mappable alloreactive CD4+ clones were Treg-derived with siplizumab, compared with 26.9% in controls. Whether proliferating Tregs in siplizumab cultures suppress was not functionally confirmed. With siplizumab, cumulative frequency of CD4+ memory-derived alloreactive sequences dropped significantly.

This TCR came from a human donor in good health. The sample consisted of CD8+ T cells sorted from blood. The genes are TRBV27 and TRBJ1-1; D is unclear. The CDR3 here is CASSLFGSNTEAFF. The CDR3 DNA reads TGTGCCAGCAGTTTATTCGGGTCTAACACTGAAGCTTTCTTT.